Presented here are 2 T cell receptor beta chains from one specimen sequenced in a study of T cells in tumors after PD-1 blockade. Some clones are missing from TCRdb's copy, which holds only in-frame ones; the method was immunoSEQ multiplex PCR. The repertoire holds about 47,000 clones, with approximately 75% as singletons. Sequenced here: PBMCs, sampled before anti-PD-1 treatment. These receptors originate from a human donor with basal cell carcinoma.

The V gene is TRBV24-1, the J gene TRBJ2-1, with 9 bases fitting TRBD2. After removal of 4 bases from V and 2 bases from J, the junction contained 8 bases not matched to a gene. Germline V CDR1 and CDR2: KGHDR, SFDVKD. The CDR3 consists of 17 residues. The CDR3 nucleotides read TGTGCCACCAGTGACCAAAGACTAGCGGAAACCTACAATGAGCAGTTCTTC. Its protein is CATSDQRLAETYNEQFF.

This clone turned up a few times. CDR3 DNA sequence: TGTGCCAGCAGCTCAAGTATAACAGGGACGCTCTCCTACGAGCAGTACTTC. Translated: CASSSSITGTLSYEQYF. The genes are TRBV7-6 and TRBJ2-7, with D perhaps matching TRBD1 (6 bases). The germline V gene has CDR1 SGHVS and CDR2 FNYEAQ. The CDR3 covers 17 residues. Between the trimmed V and J ends, which lost 4 bases and 0 bases, there was a span of 19 bases.